A single sample gave rise to the 26 T cell receptor beta chains below, sequenced in a study of OX40 agonist ivuxolimab in advanced cancers. Sequencing used immunoSEQ multiplex PCR; TCRdb keeps in-frame clones, though not all of them. This table has fewer than 80,000 clones, roughly 80% appearing once. The source material was CD4+ or CD8+ T cells sorted from blood, sampled in a trial of the OX40 agonist ivuxolimab. The receptors were gathered from an adult with an advanced solid tumor such as melanoma, head and neck, liver or kidney cancer.

The chain combines TRBV5-8 with TRBJ2-2; D gene uncertain. The CDR3 runs to 12 residues. Germline CDR1 is SGHTS and CDR2 is YDEGEE. Trimming cost V 0 bases and J 9 bases, with 6 bases left between them. This CDR3 is CASSLVGRELFF. In DNA, the CDR3 is TGTGCCAGCAGCTTGGTCGGGCGGGAGCTGTTTTTT.

The chain joins TRBV2 to TRBJ2-2; D may be TRBD2 (6 bases). This CDR3 region has 16 residues. V was trimmed by 2 bases and J by 7 bases, leaving 17 bases between them. The germline V gene encodes CDR1 SNHLY and CDR2 FYNNEI. The DNA of the CDR3 is TGTGCCAGCAGTGAAATAAGGTGGGGAGGCGGCGGGGAGCTGTTTTTT. Encoded protein: CASSEIRWGGGGELFF.

V gene TRBV5-6 combines with J gene TRBJ1-1, with D perhaps TRBD1 (5 bases). CDR3 length equals 13 residues. Trimming took off 2 bases at V and 4 bases at J, with 9 bases between the two ends. CDR1 and CDR2 from the germline V gene are SGHDT and YYEEEE. CDR3: CASSFGASTEAFF. CDR3 DNA: TGTGCCAGCAGCTTCGGGGCGAGCACTGAAGCTTTCTTT.

The chain uses TRBV9 and TRBJ2-7; 9 bases match TRBD1. Per the germline V gene, CDR1 is SGDLS and CDR2 is YYNGEE. The V gene end was trimmed by 4 bases and the J gene end by 5 bases; junction bases not matched to a gene: 7. The CDR3 has 14 amino acids. DNA of the CDR3: TGTGCCAGCAGCCCGACCCGGGACAGGGACGAGCAGTACGTC. This encodes CASSPTRDRDEQYV.

V usage is TRBV6-5 and J usage is TRBJ1-1; no clear D. The CDR3 spans 12 residues. Per the germline V gene, CDR1 is MNHEY and CDR2 is SVGAGI. The V gene lost 2 bases and the J gene lost 3 bases, with 4 bases spanning the gap. CDR3 nucleotides: TGTGCCAGCAGTTACCGGGACACTGAAGCTTTCTTT. It encodes CASSYRDTEAFF.

The rearrangement joins TRBV7-3 to TRBJ1-3, with 7 bases fitting TRBD1. Per the germline V gene, CDR1 is SGHTA and CDR2 is FQGTGA. V was pared by 4 bases and J by 4 bases, with 7 bases of the junction left unmatched. The CDR3 extends over 15 amino acids. The CDR3 sequence: CASSSAGTAGNTIYF. The CDR3 region has the DNA TGTGCCAGCAGCTCAGCGGGGACAGCCGGAAACACCATATATTTT.

The V call is TRBV5-4, the J call TRBJ1-6, with 9 nucleotides matching TRBD1. The junction had 5 bases not matched to a gene; V was cut back by 4 bases and J by 3 bases. Germline loops: CDR1 SGHNT, CDR2 YYREEE (reference sequence). The CDR3 is 16 residues long. The CDR3 sequence: CASSGPDRGYNSPLHF. The CDR3, as DNA: TGTGCCAGCAGCGGACCGGACAGGGGCTATAATTCACCCCTCCACTTT. Filled out from reference TRBV5-4 and TRBJ1-6, the complete variable domain reads ETGVTQSPTHLIKTRGQQVTLRCSSQSGHNTVSWYQQALGQGPQFIFQYYREEENGRGNFPPRFSGLQFPNYSSELNVNALELDDSALYLCASSGPDRGYNSPLHFGNGTRLTVT.

The chain uses TRBV5-6 and TRBJ1-4, with D perhaps matching TRBD1 (6 bases). This CDR3 spans 13 amino acids. V was pared by 4 bases and J by 8 bases, with 12 bases between. Germline CDR1 and CDR2: SGHDT and YYEEEE. The CDR3 bases are TGTGCCAGCAGCCAGGGGATAGGGGAAAAACTGTTTTTT. Its translation: CASSQGIGEKLFF. Full variable domain (missing parts from reference TRBV5-6 and TRBJ1-4): DAGVTQSPTHLIKTRGQQVTLRCSPKSGHDTVSWYQQALGQGPQFIFQYYEEEERQRGNFPDRFSGHQFPNYSSELNVNALLLGDSALYLCASSQGIGEKLFFGSGTQLSVL.

The rearrangement joins TRBV6-5 to TRBJ2-7; 9 positions agree with TRBD1. This CDR3 contains 15 residues. Trimming removed 6 bases from V and 1 base from J; junction bases left unmatched: 7. Germline CDR1 reads MNHEY; CDR2 reads SVGAGI. The CDR3 bases are TGTGCCAGCAGAACGGGACAGGGAGGGTCCTACGAGCAGTACGTC. Protein product: CASRTGQGGSYEQYV.

CDR3 sequence reads: CASSLSGRAFNEQFF. CDR3 DNA: TGTGCCAGCAGCCTGAGCGGGAGGGCCTTCAATGAGCAGTTCTTC. The J gene is TRBJ2-1, the V gene TRBV7-9; 10 bases fit TRBD2. The V and J ends lost 5 bases and 6 bases, in that order; junction bases with no gene match: 7. This CDR3 is built from 15 residues. Looked up from germline, CDR1 is SEHNR and CDR2 is FQNEAQ (reference sequence).

V gene TRBV7-9 combines with J gene TRBJ1-2; TRBD1 agrees at 9 bases. Germline assignment: CDR1 SEHNR and CDR2 FQNEAQ (reference sequence). Trimming took 5 bases from V and 4 from J; bases not matched to a gene: 11. The CDR3 consists of 16 residues. CDR3 nucleotide sequence: TGTGCCAGCAGCCCAAACAGGGGGCGCAGGGGCTATGGCTACACCTTC. It specifies CASSPNRGRRGYGYTF.

This chain connects TRBV20-1 to TRBJ1-6; D is perhaps TRBD1 (5 bases). V lost 5 bases and J 10 bases, leaving 9 bases between the germline ends. The CDR3 runs 11 residues. Looked up from germline, CDR1 is DFQATT and CDR2 is SNEGSKA (reference sequence). DNA for the CDR3: TGCAGTGCTTCGGGGGGGTCACCCCTCCACTTT. It yields the protein CSASGGSPLHF.

The gene calls are TRBV6-5 and TRBJ2-1; D possibly corresponds to TRBD2 (7 bases). Germline V gives CDR1 MNHEY, CDR2 SVGAGI. This CDR3 has 15 amino acids. The V end was cut by 4 bases, the J end by 15 bases, with 25 bases between. CDR3 region: CASSSTAQGGGLLFF. The CDR3 coding sequence is TGTGCCAGCAGTTCTACGGCGCAAGGGGGGGGCCTTCTGTTCTTC.

CDR3 residues: CASSIRDRGSDTQYF. The DNA of the CDR3 is TGTGCCAGCAGTATCCGGGACAGGGGATCAGATACGCAGTATTTT. The chain is built from TRBV6-1 and TRBJ2-3; 10 bases agree with TRBD1. V dropped 5 bases and J dropped 4; count of bases not matched to a gene: 6. CDR1 and CDR2 (germline): MNHNS, SASEGT. The CDR3 sequence is 15 residues long.

This CDR3 is CASRLATYRVGETQYF. The CDR3 DNA is TGTGCAAGTCGCTTAGCCACATACAGGGTAGGAGAGACCCAGTACTTC. The genes are TRBV12-2 and TRBJ2-5; the table calls TRBD1, which could not be checked here. TRBV12-2 is given as a pseudogene. The CDR3 runs to 16 residues.

The rearrangement uses TRBV27 and TRBJ2-5; D not resolved. Trimming removed 6 bases from V and 2 bases from J, with 16 bases in between. The CDR3 covers 15 residues. Germline CDR1 and CDR2: MNHEY and SMNVEV (reference sequence). The CDR3 region has the DNA TGTGCCAGCAGCGACCCCGGGCTCCCTCAAGAGACCCAGTACTTC. As protein: CASSDPGLPQETQYF.

This rearrangement joins TRBV9 to TRBJ2-1, with D perhaps matching TRBD1 (5 bases). This CDR3 is 15 amino acids long. The germline V and J ends were trimmed by 3 bases and 3 bases, with 13 bases remaining between them. Germline CDR1 and CDR2: SGDLS and YYNGEE. The CDR3 DNA reads TGTGCCAGCAGCGCGGCTGCAGGGAACTACAATGAGCAGTTCTTC. Encoded protein: CASSAAAGNYNEQFF.

The CDR3 sequence is CASSQAGGPSYEQYF. CDR3 DNA: TGCGCCAGCAGCCAAGCAGGGGGTCCCTCGTACGAGCAGTACTTC. This chain uses TRBV4-1 with TRBJ2-7; 7 bases are a match to TRBD1. The V segment lost 1 base and the J segment 4 bases; nucleotides outside the gene matches: 7. The CDR3 is 15 residues long. The germline V gene encodes CDR1 MGHRA and CDR2 YSYEKL.

The gene calls are TRBV2 and TRBJ2-3; unclear D gene. The germline CDR1 and CDR2 sequences are SNHLY and FYNNEI. The CDR3 sequence is 15 residues long. V shed 2 bases and J shed 0 bases, with 9 bases lying between them. The CDR3 nucleotides read TGTGCCAGCAGTGAATGGATAGGCAGCACAGATACGCAGTATTTT. Translating it yields CASSEWIGSTDTQYF.

This rearrangement joins TRBV18 to TRBJ2-1, with a weak D call TRBD2 (5 bases). Trimming cost V 2 bases and J 0 bases, with 20 bases left between them. The CDR3 loop spans 19 amino acids. From germline, CDR1 is KGHSH and CDR2 LQKENI. CDR3 in amino acids: CASSPYSGKRPSSYNEQFF. The CDR3 coding sequence is TGTGCCAGCTCACCATACAGCGGTAAGCGGCCGAGCTCCTACAATGAGCAGTTCTTC.

The chain links TRBV28 to TRBJ1-1, with unresolved D. Germline V gene lookup returns CDR1 MDHEN and CDR2 SYDVKM. V was pared by 3 bases and J by 9 bases, with 11 bases between. The length of the CDR3 is 12 residues. CDR3 residues: CASSLEAGQAFF. CDR3 in DNA: TGTGCCAGCAGTTTGGAGGCAGGACAAGCTTTCTTT.

The rearrangement links TRBV6-5 to TRBJ2-7; D perhaps matches TRBD1 (6 bases). The CDR3 sequence is 13 residues long. Trimming took 5 bases from V and 3 from J, leaving 11 bases between them. In germline, CDR1 is MNHEY, CDR2 SVGAGI. The CDR3, as DNA: TGTGCCAGCAGTCTCCCACAGGGCTACGAGCAGTACTTC. Protein: CASSLPQGYEQYF.

J is TRBJ2-7 and V is TRBV9, with D perhaps matching TRBD1 or TRBD2 (6 bases each). Germline V gene sequence: CDR1 SGDLS, CDR2 YYNGEE. The CDR3 is 14 residues long. V was cut by 0 bases and J by 4 bases, with 11 bases left in between. CDR3 amino acids: CASSVGPGAYEQYF. The CDR3 nucleotides are TGTGCCAGCAGCGTAGGGCCGGGGGCTTACGAGCAGTACTTC.

The chain is built from TRBV29-1 and TRBJ2-1, with D possibly matching TRBD1 (6 bases). This CDR3 comprises 13 residues. In germline, CDR1 is SQVTM, CDR2 ANQGSEA. Trimming cost V 4 bases and J 4 bases, with 11 bases left between them. The CDR3: CSVVSGAYNEQFF. The CDR3 DNA sequence: TGCAGCGTTGTTTCAGGGGCTTACAATGAGCAGTTCTTC.

V gene TRBV15 combines with J gene TRBJ2-7, with D perhaps matching TRBD2 (6 bases). V lost 0 bases and J 3 bases, leaving 9 bases between the germline ends. This CDR3 spans 14 amino acids. Germline CDR1 and CDR2: LNHNV and YYDKDF (reference sequence). The CDR3 DNA follows: TGTGCCACCAGCAGAGAGGGGGGAGGCTACGAGCAGTACGTC. This sequence encodes CATSREGGGYEQYV.

The V gene is TRBV4-2, the J gene TRBJ1-5; D is unclear. The CDR3 length is 14 residues. With 0 bases removed from V and 7 bases from J, the gap between germline ends came to 10 bases. Germline lookup yields CDR1 LGHNA and CDR2 YNFKEQ. CDR3 sequence reads: CASSQDFLAQPQHF. The CDR3 DNA reads as TGTGCCAGCAGCCAAGATTTCCTGGCACAGCCCCAGCATTTT.